These 28 T cell receptor beta chains originate from one sample sequenced in a study of high-grade serous ovarian cancer treatment subgroups (dated by TCRdb to the early 2020s). Library construction relied on the immunoSEQ multiplex PCR assay. TCRdb took this table from immuneACCESS and kept in-frame rearrangements with V and J called. Such tables lack part of the clones; where checked against another copy, unresolved V genes explain under half of the gap, and the rest is unexplained. The sample profile shows 30,000 or so clones; around 84% of them were found once. The top ten hold under 2.5% of the sample. The tumor samples were collected prior to definitive surgery or chemotherapy. The sample comprised tumor tissue. The receptor source for this set is a human donor with high-grade serous ovarian cancer.

This chain joins TRBV28 and TRBJ2-7; D may be TRBD2 (5 bases). The germline V and J ends were trimmed by 4 bases and 3 bases, with 19 bases remaining between them. This CDR3 contains 16 residues. Germline loops: CDR1 MDHEN, CDR2 SYDVKM. The DNA for the CDR3 is TGTGCCAGCAGTTCCGCTGGACTGAGGAAGCACTACGAGCAGTACTTC. This encodes CASSSAGLRKHYEQYF.

The rearrangement uses TRBV7-3 and TRBJ2-1, with TRBD2 matching over 7 bases. Trimming at V came to 5 bases and at J to 9 bases, leaving 13 bases not matched to a gene. The CDR3 extends over 15 amino acids. Per the germline V gene, CDR1 is SGHTA and CDR2 is FQGTGA. The CDR3 region is CASSPFPTSPGEQFF. CDR3 DNA sequence: TGTGCCAGCAGCCCATTTCCGACTAGCCCCGGTGAGCAGTTCTTC.

The CDR3 loop reads CASSVLTSGRQETQYF. The CDR3 region has the DNA TGTGCCAGCAGCGTCTTGACTAGCGGGAGACAAGAGACCCAGTACTTC. The chain combines TRBV13 with TRBJ2-5, with 12 bases matching TRBD2. V trimming: 5 bases; J trimming: 2 bases; junction bases outside the gene matches: 6. The CDR3 spans 16 residues. The germline V gene has CDR1 PRHDT and CDR2 FYEKMQ (reference sequence).

The gene calls are TRBV27 and TRBJ2-3, with 8 bases matching TRBD2. The V and J ends lost 5 bases and 6 bases, in that order; junction bases with no gene match: 7. The CDR3 is made up of 14 amino acids. Germline V gene lookup returns CDR1 MNHEY and CDR2 SMNVEV (reference sequence). CDR3 bases: TGTGCCAGCAGTGCGACTAGCGCCAGGGATACGCAGTATTTT. It is translated as CASSATSARDTQYF.

The J gene is TRBJ2-1, the V gene TRBV6-4; weak D call: TRBD2 (6 bases). Germline CDR1 is MRHNA and CDR2 is SNTAGT. There are 15 residues in the CDR3. V was clipped by 5 bases and J by 6 bases, with 17 bases between them. The CDR3 here is CASSSSGLGGNEQFF. In nucleotides, the CDR3 is TGTGCCAGCAGTTCGTCGGGGCTCGGGGGCAATGAGCAGTTCTTC.

CDR3 DNA: TGTGCCAGCAGCTTGGAAGTGAACACTGAAGCTTTCTTT. Its translation is CASSLEVNTEAFF. This rearrangement joins TRBV5-6 to TRBJ1-1, with unresolved D. Germline V gene lookup returns CDR1 SGHDT and CDR2 YYEEEE. V was clipped by 0 bases and J by 0 bases, with 3 bases between them. The CDR3 totals 13 residues.

This rearrangement joins TRBV4-1 to TRBJ1-5; the match to TRBD1 covers 11 bases. Germline CDR1 and CDR2: MGHRA and YSYEKL. With V trimmed by 1 base and J by 7 bases, 6 bases remained unmatched. This CDR3 has 16 residues. The CDR3 reads CASSQVLGQGAQPQHF. CDR3 in DNA: TGCGCCAGCAGCCAAGTCCTTGGACAGGGGGCCCAGCCCCAGCATTTT.

The V and J genes are TRBV28 and TRBJ1-1, with unresolved D. The CDR3 loop spans 13 amino acids. V was pared by 3 bases and J by 4 bases, with 9 bases between. CDR1 is MDHEN, CDR2 SYDVKM, per germline. This CDR3 reads CASSFDGLTEAFF. The CDR3 bases are TGTGCCAGCAGTTTTGACGGTCTCACTGAAGCTTTCTTT.

J is TRBJ1-5 and V is TRBV19, with no clear D. V lost 6 bases, J lost 4 bases, and 13 bases lay in between. Germline V CDR1 and CDR2: LNHDA, SQIVND (reference sequence). The CDR3 runs 14 residues. In nucleotides, the CDR3 is TGTGCCAGTAGACCACCACAACGGAATCAGCCCCAGCATTTT. It codes for CASRPPQRNQPQHF.

V usage is TRBV6-5 and J usage is TRBJ2-7, with a possible D match to TRBD1 (5 bases). V lost 6 bases, J lost 4 bases, and 13 bases lay in between. This CDR3 is built from 13 residues. CDR1 is MNHEY and CDR2 is SVGAGI in the germline V gene. The CDR3, as DNA: TGTGCCAGCAGGTACGGTCAGGGATACGAGCAGTACTTC. Protein: CASRYGQGYEQYF.

The DNA for the CDR3 is TGTGCCAGTAGTATAGGAATTGAGCAGTTCTTC. Protein sequence: CASSIGIEQFF. The V and J genes are TRBV19 and TRBJ2-1; no clear D gene. Trimming took off 1 base at V and 9 bases at J, with 4 bases between the two ends. The germline gives CDR1 LNHDA, CDR2 SQIVND (reference sequence). This CDR3 spans 11 amino acids.

The table lists this clone with a few counts. This sequence joins TRBV10-1 and TRBJ2-7; 11 nucleotides agree with TRBD2. Unmatched junction bases numbered 12, after V lost 10 bases and J lost 7 bases. CDR1 and CDR2 from the germline V gene are WNHNN and SYGVQD (reference sequence). The length of the CDR3 is 14 residues. The CDR3 is CAIKLAGGPWEQYF. The CDR3 DNA follows: TGCGCCATCAAATTAGCGGGAGGGCCGTGGGAGCAGTACTTC.

The chain joins TRBV5-6 to TRBJ1-4; D might be TRBD1 (6 bases). CDR1 and CDR2 from the germline V gene are SGHDT and YYEEEE. This CDR3 is built from 17 residues. Trimming took 4 bases from V and 8 from J, leaving 24 bases between them. The CDR3 reads CASSTTVPGEQNEKLFF. CDR3 nucleotides: TGTGCCAGCAGCACAACCGTCCCAGGGGAACAGAACGAAAAACTGTTTTTT. Full variable domain (outside the CDR3, taken from reference TRBV5-6 and TRBJ1-4): DAGVTQSPTHLIKTRGQQVTLRCSPKSGHDTVSWYQQALGQGPQFIFQYYEEEERQRGNFPDRFSGHQFPNYSSELNVNALLLGDSALYLCASSTTVPGEQNEKLFFGSGTQLSVL.

A few counts support this clone. The V gene is TRBV7-8, the J gene TRBJ1-2; D might be TRBD1 (5 bases). Between the trimmed V and J ends, which lost 5 bases and 2 bases, there was a span of 12 bases. Germline V gives CDR1 SGHVS, CDR2 FQNEAQ. The CDR3 is 14 amino acids. CDR3 sequence: CASSPRTINYGYTF. Here the CDR3 DNA reads TGTGCCAGCAGCCCACGGACAATCAACTATGGCTACACCTTC.

This sequence joins TRBV6-1 and TRBJ1-2; 7 positions agree with TRBD1. This CDR3 spans 13 amino acids. The germline CDR1 and CDR2 sequences are MNHNS and SASEGT. After removal of 6 bases from V and 6 bases from J, the junction contained 7 bases not matched to a gene. This CDR3 is CASSPDRNNGYTF. The CDR3 DNA follows: TGTGCCAGCAGCCCGGACAGGAATAATGGCTACACCTTC.

This chain uses TRBV4-2 with TRBJ2-7; 7 positions match TRBD1. V shed 4 bases and J 4 bases; nucleotides not matched to a gene: 10. Germline values: CDR1 LGHNA, CDR2 YNFKEQ. The CDR3 is 15 residues long. CDR3 sequence: CASSPGGAFPYEQYF. In nucleotides, the CDR3 is TGTGCCAGCAGCCCAGGGGGAGCGTTCCCTTACGAGCAGTACTTC.

The CDR3: CASSPPTSTEQFF. The CDR3 DNA reads as TGTGCCAGCTCACCGCCGACTAGCACTGAGCAGTTCTTC. The V and J genes are TRBV18 and TRBJ2-1; the match to TRBD2 covers 7 bases. CDR3 length: 13 amino acids. The J segment lost 9 bases and the V segment lost 3 bases, leaving 5 bases of the junction unmatched. Germline V lookup: CDR1 KGHSH, CDR2 LQKENI.

The V gene is TRBV30, the J gene TRBJ2-3, with 7 bases matching TRBD2. The CDR3 runs 15 residues. CDR1 GTSNPN and CDR2 SVGIG come from the germline V gene (reference sequence). Germline trimming cut 0 bases from V and 3 bases from J; bases unmatched to any gene: 6. Written as DNA, the CDR3 is TGTGCCTGGAGTGTACGGCTAGCGGCGACAGATACGCAGTATTTT. Protein sequence: CAWSVRLAATDTQYF.

About this clone itself: Other DNA sequences in this specimen translate into the identical CDR3. This rearrangement joins TRBV6-5 to TRBJ2-4; 7 nucleotides line up with TRBD2. Germline assignment: CDR1 MNHEY and CDR2 SVGAGI. The trim removed 2 bases at V and 4 bases at J, leaving 2 bases unmatched. The CDR3 is 14 amino acids. The CDR3 DNA follows: TGTGCCAGCAGTTACGGGGGGGGGAAAAACATTCAGTACTTC. This sequence encodes CASSYGGGKNIQYF.

The V call is TRBV2, the J call TRBJ1-2; D is possibly TRBD1 (5 bases). This CDR3 is 13 amino acids long. Trimming cost V 5 bases and J 4 bases, with 11 bases left between them. Germline CDR1 is SNHLY and CDR2 is FYNNEI. CDR3 protein: CASSRQPPYGYTF. The CDR3 coding sequence is TGTGCCAGCAGTCGACAGCCACCCTATGGCTACACCTTC.

The V gene is TRBV6-1, the J gene TRBJ2-5; no clear D. The CDR3 runs to 14 residues. V lost 4 bases, J lost 4 bases, and 13 bases lay in between. Germline V gene lookup returns CDR1 MNHNS and CDR2 SASEGT. In DNA, the CDR3 is TGTGCCAGCAGTGGAGCAGGAGTGGGAGAGACCCAGTACTTC. Translation: CASSGAGVGETQYF.

This rearrangement joins TRBV6-1 to TRBJ2-5; 14 positions match TRBD2. The CDR3 totals 15 residues. V lost 6 bases to trimming and J lost 2 bases; unmatched junction nucleotides: 2. Per germline, CDR1 MNHNS and CDR2 SASEGT. The CDR3 nucleotides are TGTGCCAGCAGCCGACTAGCGGGAGGGCAAGAGACCCAGTACTTC. Its translation: CASSRLAGGQETQYF.

The chain is built from TRBV10-3 and TRBJ2-1; 7 nucleotides match TRBD2. V dropped 3 bases and J dropped 6; count of bases not matched to a gene: 5. CDR3 length equals 14 residues. Germline-derived CDR1 and CDR2 are ENHRY and SYGVKD. CDR3 nucleotides: TGTGCCATCAGTGACTTCACTAGCGCCAATGAGCAGTTCTTC. Translation: CAISDFTSANEQFF.

The chain uses TRBV28 and TRBJ2-3, with 9 bases aligning to TRBD2. From germline, CDR1 is MDHEN and CDR2 SYDVKM. The CDR3 is 16 amino acids. J lost 4 bases, V lost 6 bases, and 11 bases had no gene match. CDR3 DNA: TGTGCCAGCAGCCCCGGGGGGCCTAGCGGGGCAGATACGCAGTATTTT. Amino acids: CASSPGGPSGADTQYF.

This chain uses TRBV27 with TRBJ2-2; a weak D match, TRBD2 (6 bases). Per germline, CDR1 MNHEY and CDR2 SMNVEV (reference sequence). This CDR3 contains 15 residues. Trimming cost V 9 bases and J 3 bases, with 17 bases left between them. CDR3 coding DNA: TGTGCCAGTACTCCGGGACTCCCTCACACCGGGGAGCTGTTTTTT. Encoded protein: CASTPGLPHTGELFF.

This clone is a singleton in its sample. The chain is built from TRBV6-5 and TRBJ2-7; no clear D gene. V dropped 8 bases and J dropped 4 bases, with 18 bases sitting between them. CDR1 is MNHEY and CDR2 is SVGAGI in the germline V gene. The CDR3 spans 14 residues. The CDR3 bases are TGTGCCAGCGTTGCGAACTCGTCCCCTTACGAGCAGTACTTC. This sequence encodes CASVANSSPYEQYF.

The genes are TRBV29-1 and TRBJ2-5; TRBD1 aligns across 7 bases. Trimming cost V 3 bases and J 5 bases; bases outside gene matches: 6. The CDR3 contains 13 residues. Germline V gene data show CDR1 as SQVTM and CDR2 as ANQGSEA. The CDR3 DNA sequence: TGCAGCGTTGAGACAGGGTTCTCGGAGACCCAGTACTTC. Translated, it gives CSVETGFSETQYF.

The rearrangement joins TRBV6-5 to TRBJ1-1, with TRBD1 as a possible D gene (6 bases). V dropped 4 bases and J dropped 1 base, with 13 bases sitting between them. Germline CDR1 MNHEY, CDR2 SVGAGI. The CDR3 consists of 15 residues. The CDR3 DNA reads TGTGCCAGCAGTTCGCGACAGGCTTCGAACACTGAAGCTTTCTTT. It translates to CASSSRQASNTEAFF.